One and the same sample provided the 17 T cell receptor beta chains below, sequenced in a study of molecular identifiers for immune sequencing clone quantification. Via MiXCR, TCRdb re-called the PCR reads, giving one row per CDR3 protein. The data show under 600,000 distinct CDR3 sequences, with around 23% seen just once and just over 0.75% held by the top ten. The sequenced material came from naive CD8+ T cells from blood, with Jurkat cell RNA spiked in. The subset denotes: FACS-sorted CD8+CD4-CCR7+CD45RA+ naive T cells. Every receptor here comes from a human donor in good health. Some libraries in this study had Jurkat cell RNA spiked in.

This clonotype was found many times. V is TRBV12-3 or TRBV12-4 and J is TRBJ2-2; D is possibly TRBD1 (5 bases). Trimming cost V 6 bases and J 1 base, with 9 bases left between them. The CDR3 contains 14 residues. In DNA form, the CDR3 reads TGTGCCAGCAGCCTCGACAGGAACACCGGGGAGCTGTTTTTT. Protein sequence: CASSLDRNTGELFF.

Of note for this clonotype: A much larger clone differs by one base, so this may be a read error. The J gene is TRBJ1-1, the V gene TRBV6-5; D unclear. CDR1 is MNHEY, CDR2 SVGAGI, per germline. The CDR3 is 14 amino acids. The V and J ends lost 8 bases and 5 bases respectively, with 18 bases between them. CDR3 in amino acids: CASGPPLRRTEAFF. In DNA form, the CDR3 reads TGTGCCAGCGGTCCACCCCTTCGAAGGACTGAAGCTTTCTTT.

This clonotype was seen ten or more times. This chain connects TRBV20-1 to TRBJ2-4; 14 bases align to TRBD2. Losses at the gene ends were 3 bases for V and 0 bases for J; bases not matched to a gene: 10. The CDR3 sequence is 19 residues long. Germline V CDR1 and CDR2: DFQATT, SNEGSKA (reference sequence). The CDR3 DNA sequence: TGCAGTGCTAGCCCCGGGACTAGCGGGAGCGGGATAGCCAAAAACATTCAGTACTTC. The encoded protein is CSASPGTSGSGIAKNIQYF.

Ten or more counts support this clonotype. The chain is built from TRBV5-4 and TRBJ2-7; 8 bases are shared with TRBD1. The CDR3 loop spans 16 amino acids. V gave up 0 bases and J gave up 2 bases; unmatched junction bases: 7. Germline V gene data show CDR1 as SGHNT and CDR2 as YYREEE (reference sequence). DNA for the CDR3: TGTGCCAGCAGCTTGGCCTTGGGACAGGCCGCCTACGAGCAGTACTTC. It encodes CASSLALGQAAYEQYF.

Only a few counts were recorded for this clonotype. The chain has TRBV12-3 or TRBV12-4 and TRBJ2-1; D assignment may be TRBD1 or TRBD2 (5 bases each). This CDR3 comprises 14 residues. The V end was cut by 1 base, the J end by 3 bases, with 7 bases between. The CDR3 here is CASSLGDVYNEQFF. CDR3 nucleotide sequence: TGTGCCAGCAGTTTAGGGGACGTCTACAATGAGCAGTTCTTC.

As to this clonotype: A single base separates this from a much larger clone, so it may be a read error. This chain uses TRBV29-1 with TRBJ1-1; D is undetermined. The V gene lost 7 bases and the J gene lost 1 base, with 19 bases spanning the gap. CDR1 is SQVTM, CDR2 ANQGSEA, per germline. The CDR3 loop spans 15 amino acids. The CDR3 DNA reads as TGCAGCGACCTTACGACCACCACAGAGAACACTGAAGCTTTCTTT. Protein sequence: CSDLTTTTENTEAFF.

This clonotype was seen only a few times. The CDR3, as DNA: TGCAGCGCCGAAGGGGCCGTCGGAAAATATGGCTACACCTTC. As protein: CSAEGAVGKYGYTF. The gene calls are TRBV29-1 and TRBJ1-2; D might be TRBD1 (5 bases). V lost 7 bases, J lost 5 bases, and 20 bases lay in between. CDR3 length equals 14 residues. The germline V gene encodes CDR1 SQVTM and CDR2 ANQGSEA.

The chain uses TRBV5-4 and TRBJ2-7, with D tentatively TRBD1 (6 bases). Per the germline V gene, CDR1 is SGHNT and CDR2 is YYREEE (reference sequence). CDR3 length equals 13 residues. V gave up 5 bases and J gave up 1 base, with 10 bases separating them. The DNA of the CDR3 is TGTGCCAGCAGGGTAAGGGGGTCCTACGAGCAGTACTTC. Its translation is CASRVRGSYEQYF. The full variable domain, rest sourced from reference TRBV5-4 and TRBJ2-7, is ETGVTQSPTHLIKTRGQQVTLRCSSQSGHNTVSWYQQALGQGPQFIFQYYREEENGRGNFPPRFSGLQFPNYSSELNVNALELDDSALYLCASRVRGSYEQYFGPGTRLTVT.

This clonotype was detected a few times. The CDR3 here is CAWSWGVTDTQYF. The CDR3 coding sequence is TGTGCCTGGAGCTGGGGCGTCACAGATACGCAGTATTTT. The genes are TRBV30 and TRBJ2-3; maybe TRBD1 (5 bases). With 3 bases removed from V and 2 bases from J, the gap between germline ends came to 9 bases. Germline-derived CDR1 and CDR2 are GTSNPN and SVGIG (reference sequence). This CDR3 is 13 amino acids long.

This clonotype was detected many times. The chain uses TRBV5-1 and TRBJ2-1; either TRBD1 or TRBD2 may fit D (5 bases each). Deletions cut 1 base from V and 6 bases from J, with 14 bases between. There are 15 residues in the CDR3. Germline CDR1 and CDR2: SGHRS and YFSETQ. The CDR3, as DNA: TGCGCCAGCAGCTTGAAAACCGGGACCTTCAATGAGCAGTTCTTC. It translates to CASSLKTGTFNEQFF.

This clonotype was seen many times. The rearrangement links TRBV28 to TRBJ1-1, with TRBD1 identical over 9 bases. The V and J ends lost 5 bases and 5 bases, in that order; junction bases with no gene match: 9. This CDR3 contains 15 residues. The germline V gene encodes CDR1 MDHEN and CDR2 SYDVKM. The CDR3 protein is CASSLYRGLATEAFF. The CDR3 DNA sequence: TGTGCCAGCAGTCTTTACAGGGGGCTTGCGACTGAAGCTTTCTTT.

This sequence joins TRBV2 and TRBJ1-6; 7 bases line up with TRBD1. With 7 bases clipped from V and 0 bases from J, the junction kept 6 bases outside the gene matches. This CDR3 region has 16 residues. Germline loops: CDR1 SNHLY, CDR2 FYNNEI. The CDR3 DNA is TGTGCCAGCAATGAGGGACAGAGCTCCTATAATTCACCCCTCCACTTT. Translation gives CASNEGQSSYNSPLHF.

The chain joins TRBV6-4 to TRBJ1-6, with 8 bases that match TRBD1. CDR1 MRHNA and CDR2 SNTAGT come from the germline V gene. The J segment lost 9 bases and the V segment lost 6 bases, leaving 13 bases of the junction unmatched. The CDR3 runs to 16 residues. The CDR3, as DNA: TGTGCCAGCAGCCGGCCCGGACAGGGCTTGAGTTCACCCCTCCACTTT. It codes for CASSRPGQGLSSPLHF.

In its sample, this clonotype was seen many times. The rearrangement joins TRBV20-1 to TRBJ2-7; the match to TRBD1 covers 7 bases. The CDR3 consists of 13 residues. Germline V gene data show CDR1 as DFQATT and CDR2 as SNEGSKA (reference sequence). The V segment lost 4 bases and the J segment 1 base; nucleotides outside the gene matches: 4. CDR3 residues: CSAKGTASYEQYF. In DNA, the CDR3 is TGCAGTGCTAAAGGGACAGCGTCCTACGAGCAGTACTTC.

This clonotype was detected ten times or more. The CDR3 bases are TGCGCCAGCAGCGCCTGGACTAGCGGGGGTATGGACGAGCAGTACTTC. Translation gives CASSAWTSGGMDEQYF. The V and J genes are TRBV4-1 and TRBJ2-7; TRBD2 agrees at 13 bases. The trim removed 5 bases at V and 5 bases at J, leaving 9 bases unmatched. Germline V lookup: CDR1 MGHRA, CDR2 YSYEKL. This CDR3 is built from 16 residues.

Note on this clonotype: This could be a read error, since a much larger clone is one nucleotide away. The chain is built from TRBV19 and TRBJ1-1; tentatively, D is TRBD1 (5 bases). Trimming cost V 3 bases and J 6 bases, with 17 bases left between them. Germline V lookup: CDR1 LNHDA, CDR2 SQIVND (reference sequence). The CDR3 is 15 amino acids. CDR3 DNA sequence: TGTGCCAGTAGTATGACGGCCTCCGGGGCCCCTGAAGCTTTCTTT. This encodes CASSMTASGAPEAFF.

This clonotype was seen ten or more times. The chain links TRBV21-1 to TRBJ1-1. TRBV21-1 is a recognized pseudogene. This CDR3 comprises 11 residues. The CDR3 DNA is TGTGCCAGAGCAGAAAACACTGAAGCTTTCTTT. It specifies CARAENTEAFF.